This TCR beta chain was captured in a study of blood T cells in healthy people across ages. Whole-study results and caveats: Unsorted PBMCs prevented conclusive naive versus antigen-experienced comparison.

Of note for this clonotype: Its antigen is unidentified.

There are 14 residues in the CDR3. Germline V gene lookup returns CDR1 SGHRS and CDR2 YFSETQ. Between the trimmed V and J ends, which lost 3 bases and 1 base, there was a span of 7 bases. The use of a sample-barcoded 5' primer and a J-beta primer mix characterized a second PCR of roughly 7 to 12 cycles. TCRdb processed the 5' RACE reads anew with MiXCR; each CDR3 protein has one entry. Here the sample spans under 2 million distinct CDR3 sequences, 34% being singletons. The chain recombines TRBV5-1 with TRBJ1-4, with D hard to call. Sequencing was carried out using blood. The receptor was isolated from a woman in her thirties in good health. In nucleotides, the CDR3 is TGCGCCAGCAGCTGGGGTAGAACTAATGAAAAACTGTTTTTT. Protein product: CASSWGRTNEKLFF.